The next 10 T cell receptor beta chains were all read from a single sample in a study of human T cells and chemical hapten exposure. TCRdb reprocessed the RACE reads via MiXCR and lists one record per CDR3 protein. This sample has some 38,000 distinct CDR3 sequences, with around a tenth found just once. The time point denotes: patch test 3, about 24 weeks after DPC sensitization. Documented treatment: therapeutic diphenylcyclopropenone sensitization with weekly scalp DPC. RNA extraction used unfractionated whole blood as the source of total RNA. Sequenced here: whole blood, sampled in connection with sensitization to the hapten diphenylcyclopropenone (DPC). The receptor source for this set is a man aged 50 to 60 with alopecia areata. Some clones in this sample may be carry-over from other donors' samples.

The sample holds many counts of this clonotype. The genes are TRBV5-1 and TRBJ2-2; D is uncertain. The CDR3 consists of 14 residues. V lost 0 bases, J lost 2 bases, and 5 bases lay in between. Germline V CDR1 and CDR2: SGHRS, YFSETQ. CDR3 amino acids: CASSLGQNTGELFF. As DNA, the CDR3 is TGCGCCAGCAGCTTGGGACAAAACACCGGGGAGCTGTTTTTT.

The chain joins TRBV28 to TRBJ2-6; the D gene is possibly TRBD2 (5 bases). Looked up from germline, CDR1 is MDHEN and CDR2 is SYDVKM. The length of the CDR3 is 14 residues. V lost 6 bases and J lost 2, with 8 bases in between. The CDR3 here is CASRPGTGANVLTF. CDR3 in DNA: TGTGCCAGCAGGCCGGGGACTGGGGCCAACGTCCTGACTTTC.

This clonotype has only a few counts. The chain carries TRBV6-5 and TRBJ2-5; possible D gene TRBD2, 6 bases. The CDR3 contains 12 residues. CDR1 and CDR2 (germline): MNHEY, SVGAGI. Trimming pared 6 bases from V and 9 bases from J, leaving 14 bases between. The CDR3 DNA is TGTGCCAGCAGGGGGACTCCGAGGGCCCAGTACTTC. It yields the protein CASRGTPRAQYF.

This clonotype was picked up many times. The CDR3 DNA reads as TGTGCCAGCTCACCGTTAAGGGGGCTCCAGCCCCAGCATTTT. It is translated as CASSPLRGLQPQHF. The chain is built from TRBV18 and TRBJ1-5, with 7 bases identical to TRBD1. With V trimmed by 3 bases and J by 7 bases, 6 bases remained unmatched. Germline lookup yields CDR1 KGHSH and CDR2 LQKENI. The CDR3 consists of 14 residues.

This clonotype was counted at least ten times. CDR3 in DNA: TGTGCCAGCACCCCAACAAGGGTGGAAGCTTTCTTT. Translating gives CASTPTRVEAFF. This chain links TRBV7-2 with TRBJ1-1, with D unclear. CDR1 is SGHTA and CDR2 is FQGNSA in the germline V gene. The V end lost 7 bases, the J end lost 8 bases, and 14 bases lay between the germline ends. There are 12 residues in the CDR3.

CDR3 coding DNA: TGCAGTGGGAGGGCCAGGGGGAATACCGCATACAATGAGCAGTTCTTC. It codes for CSGRARGNTAYNEQFF. The chain joins TRBV20-1 to TRBJ2-1, with a possible D match to TRBD1 (7 bases). Germline V gives CDR1 DFQATT, CDR2 SNEGSKA (reference sequence). CDR3 length equals 16 residues. V shed 7 bases and J shed 4 bases, with 23 bases lying between them.

The CDR3 region is CASSLDLTSGSFEQFF. The CDR3 bases are TGCGCCAGCAGCTTAGATTTAACTAGCGGGAGCTTTGAGCAGTTCTTC. This chain connects TRBV5-1 to TRBJ2-1; 11 bases map to TRBD2. The V gene's germline CDR1 is SGHRS and CDR2 YFSETQ. Trimming removed 2 bases from V and 9 bases from J; junction bases left unmatched: 10. The CDR3 sequence is 16 residues long. The full variable domain, in which reference TRBV5-1 and TRBJ2-1 provide the parts outside the CDR3, is KAGVTQTPRYLIKTRGQQVTLSCSPISGHRSVSWYQQTPGQGLQFLFEYFSETQRNKGNFPGRFSGRQFSNSRSEMNVSTLELGDSALYLCASSLDLTSGSFEQFFGPGTRLTVL.

This clonotype has only a few counts. The rearrangement links TRBV7-3 to TRBJ2-3; possible D gene TRBD1, 6 bases. The length of the CDR3 is 16 residues. V lost 4 bases, J lost 1 base, and 15 bases lay in between. Per germline, CDR1 SGHTA and CDR2 FQGTGA. CDR3 coding DNA: TGTGCCAGCAGCTCCGCGAGGGGGAGTGGCACAGATACGCAGTATTTT. Protein: CASSSARGSGTDTQYF.

The table lists this clonotype with many counts. The chain links TRBV5-1 to TRBJ2-5; 8 nucleotides match TRBD1. J was trimmed by 4 bases and V by 0 bases; bases with no gene match: 5. This CDR3 contains 15 residues. Germline V gives CDR1 SGHRS, CDR2 YFSETQ. The CDR3 DNA reads as TGCGCCAGCAGCTTGGCAGGACAGGGAAGAGAGACCCAGTACTTC. Translated: CASSLAGQGRETQYF.

This clonotype was seen many times. This chain connects TRBV15 to TRBJ2-7, with D possibly being TRBD1 (6 bases). The CDR3 extends over 15 amino acids. Germline CDR1 LNHNV, CDR2 YYDKDF (reference sequence). V was clipped by 0 bases and J by 2 bases, with 11 bases between them. CDR3 loop: CATSREGGPTYEQYF. CDR3 sequence (DNA): TGTGCCACCAGCAGAGAAGGGGGACCCACCTACGAGCAGTACTTC.